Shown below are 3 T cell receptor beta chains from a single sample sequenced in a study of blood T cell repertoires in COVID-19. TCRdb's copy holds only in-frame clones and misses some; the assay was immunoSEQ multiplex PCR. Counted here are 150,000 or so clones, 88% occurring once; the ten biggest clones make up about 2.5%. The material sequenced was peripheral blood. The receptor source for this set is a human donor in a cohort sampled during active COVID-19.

The CDR3 DNA is TGTGCCAGCAGTGACTCACAGGGTCAGAGTGAGCAGTTCTTC. The encoded protein is CASSDSQGQSEQFF. V is TRBV6-4 and J is TRBJ2-1; D is perhaps TRBD1 (6 bases). There are 14 residues in the CDR3. V was pared by 0 bases and J by 9 bases, with 12 bases between. In germline, CDR1 is MRHNA, CDR2 SNTAGT.

Here the CDR3 reads CASSLDYSGVTLHF. The CDR3, as DNA: TGTGCCAGCAGCTTAGATTACTCAGGGGTCACCCTCCACTTT. This chain links TRBV11-2 with TRBJ1-6; a possible D gene is TRBD1 (6 bases). This CDR3 region has 14 residues. V was shortened by 0 bases and J by 14 bases, with 14 bases between the two germline ends. Germline V gene lookup returns CDR1 SGHAT and CDR2 FQNNGV.

The CDR3 sequence is CASSYSQGIGNTIYF. Written as DNA, the CDR3 is TGTGCCAGCAGTTACTCACAGGGAATTGGAAACACCATATATTTT. This sequence joins TRBV6-5 and TRBJ1-3; D is perhaps TRBD1 (6 bases). The CDR3 is 15 residues long. The germline V gene has CDR1 MNHEY and CDR2 SVGAGI. V was clipped by 0 bases and J by 3 bases, with 9 bases between them.